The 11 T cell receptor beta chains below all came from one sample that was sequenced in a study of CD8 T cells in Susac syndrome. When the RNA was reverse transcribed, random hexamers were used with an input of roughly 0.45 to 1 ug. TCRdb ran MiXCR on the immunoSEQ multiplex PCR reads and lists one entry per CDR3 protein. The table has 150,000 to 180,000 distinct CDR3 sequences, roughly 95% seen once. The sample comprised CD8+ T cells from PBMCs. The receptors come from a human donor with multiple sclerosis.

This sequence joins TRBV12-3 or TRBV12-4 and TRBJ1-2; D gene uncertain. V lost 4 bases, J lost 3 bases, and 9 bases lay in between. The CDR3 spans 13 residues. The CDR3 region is CASSSALDYGYTF. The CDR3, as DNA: TGTGCCAGCAGTTCCGCTCTAGACTATGGCTACACCTTC.

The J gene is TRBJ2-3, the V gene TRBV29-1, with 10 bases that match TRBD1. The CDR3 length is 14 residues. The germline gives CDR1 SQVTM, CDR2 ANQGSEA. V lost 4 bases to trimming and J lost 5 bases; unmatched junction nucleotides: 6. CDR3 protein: CSVGPGQGIDTQYF. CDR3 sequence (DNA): TGCAGCGTTGGACCGGGACAGGGGATAGATACGCAGTATTTT.

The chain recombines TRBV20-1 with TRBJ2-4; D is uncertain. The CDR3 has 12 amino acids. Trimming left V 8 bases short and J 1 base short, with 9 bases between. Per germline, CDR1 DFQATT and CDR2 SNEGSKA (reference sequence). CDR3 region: CSCGNAKNIQYF. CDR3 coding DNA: TGCAGTTGTGGAAATGCCAAAAACATTCAGTACTTC.

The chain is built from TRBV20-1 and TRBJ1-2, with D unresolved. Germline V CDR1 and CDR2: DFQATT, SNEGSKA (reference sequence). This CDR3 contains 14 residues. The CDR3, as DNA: TGCAAAACTCAAGACGGAACCCAGAACTATGGCTACACCTTC. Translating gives CKTQDGTQNYGYTF.

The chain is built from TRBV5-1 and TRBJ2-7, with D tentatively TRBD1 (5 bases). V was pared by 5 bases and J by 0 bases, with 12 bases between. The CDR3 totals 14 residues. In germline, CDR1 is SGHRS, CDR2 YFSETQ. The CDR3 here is CASSMDTFSYEQYF. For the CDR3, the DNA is TGCGCCAGCAGTATGGACACCTTCTCCTACGAGCAGTACTTC. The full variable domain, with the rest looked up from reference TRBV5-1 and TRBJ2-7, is KAGVTQTPRYLIKTRGQQVTLSCSPISGHRSVSWYQQTPGQGLQFLFEYFSETQRNKGNFPGRFSGRQFSNSRSEMNVSTLELGDSALYLCASSMDTFSYEQYFGPGTRLTVT.

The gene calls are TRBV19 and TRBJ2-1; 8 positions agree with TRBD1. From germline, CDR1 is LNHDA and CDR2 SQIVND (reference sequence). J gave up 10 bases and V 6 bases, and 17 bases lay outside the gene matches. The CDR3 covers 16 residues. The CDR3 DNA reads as TGTGCCAGTAGGCCTCTCGACAGGGGCTTACAATGGGAGCAGTTCTTC. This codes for CASRPLDRGLQWEQFF.

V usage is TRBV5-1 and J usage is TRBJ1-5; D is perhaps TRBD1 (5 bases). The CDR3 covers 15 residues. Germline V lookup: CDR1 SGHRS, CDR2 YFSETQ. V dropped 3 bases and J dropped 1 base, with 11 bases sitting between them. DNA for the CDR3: TGCGCCAGCAGCTCGGGGACGGAGAGCAATCAGCCCCAGCATTTT. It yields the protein CASSSGTESNQPQHF.

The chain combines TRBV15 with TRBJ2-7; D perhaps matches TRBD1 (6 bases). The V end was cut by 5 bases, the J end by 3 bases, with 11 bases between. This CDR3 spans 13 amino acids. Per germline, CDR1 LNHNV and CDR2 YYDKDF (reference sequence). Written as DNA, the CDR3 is TGTGCCACCAGCCCGACAGGTCACTACGAGCAGTACGTC. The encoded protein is CATSPTGHYEQYV.

CDR3 in amino acids: CASSRDSWETETQYF. DNA of the CDR3: TGTGCCAGCAGCCGGGACAGTTGGGAGACGGAGACCCAGTACTTC. The rearrangement links TRBV7-9 to TRBJ2-5, with 7 bases aligning to TRBD1. CDR3 length: 15 residues. Germline V gives CDR1 SEHNR, CDR2 FQNEAQ (reference sequence). The V segment lost 5 bases and the J segment 5 bases; nucleotides outside the gene matches: 11.

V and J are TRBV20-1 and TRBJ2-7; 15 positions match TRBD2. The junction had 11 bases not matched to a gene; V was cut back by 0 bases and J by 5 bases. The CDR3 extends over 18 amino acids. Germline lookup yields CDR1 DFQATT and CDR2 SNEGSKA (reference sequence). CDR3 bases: TGCAGTGCTAGAGATAACGGACTAGCGGGGGGGGATGCCCACGAGCAGTACTTC. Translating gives CSARDNGLAGGDAHEQYF.

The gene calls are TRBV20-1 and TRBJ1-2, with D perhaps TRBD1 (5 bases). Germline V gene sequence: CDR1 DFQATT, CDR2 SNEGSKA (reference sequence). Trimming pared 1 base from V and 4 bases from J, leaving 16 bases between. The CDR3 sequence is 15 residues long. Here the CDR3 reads CSARVRGAPSYGYTF. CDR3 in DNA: TGCAGTGCTAGAGTAAGAGGGGCGCCCAGCTATGGCTACACCTTC.